The rows below give T cell receptor beta chains drawn from one sample of a study of blood T cell repertoires in COVID-19. Generated by immunoSEQ multiplex PCR, the TCRdb table keeps only in-frame clones and is missing some. This sample has about 290,000 clones, with around nine tenths found just once. The source material was peripheral blood. These TCRs come from a woman aged 25 to 39 with COVID-19, enrolled during active disease. Each CDR3 is given with its conserved first and last residue. D genes are given only for firm matches. Size is omitted from some rows. Given values are once, few, many or a class for expanded clones.

few	TRBV15	.	TRBJ1-5	TGTGCCACCAGCAGTACAGGGACAATTCAGCCCCAGCATTTT	CATSSTGTIQPQHF
.	TRBV6-5	.	TRBJ2-7	TGTGCCAGCAGCACCTGGGCGGGTGGCTCCTACGAGCAGTACTTC	CASSTWAGGSYEQYF
.	TRBV13	.	TRBJ1-2	TGTGCCAGCAGCAAAAGGGCCAGGGCCCTCATGGGCTATGGCTACACCTTC	CASSKRARALMGYGYTF
.	TRBV7-9	TRBD1	TRBJ1-2	TGTGCCAGCAGCCCTCAGGGGGGTAACTATGGCTACACCTTC	CASSPQGGNYGYTF
.	TRBV19	TRBD1	TRBJ1-1	TGTGCCAGTAGTACCCCGACAGGGACGTCCACTGAAGCTTTCTTT	CASSTPTGTSTEAFF
.	TRBV18	.	TRBJ1-1	TGTGCCAGCTCACCTTTCGACAAATTGGCTTTCTTT	CASSPFDKLAFF
.	TRBV7-8	.	TRBJ1-1	TGTGCCAGCAGCTTAGCGTGGGGGCTATTCACTGAAGCTTTCTTT	CASSLAWGLFTEAFF
.	TRBV24-1	.	TRBJ1-3	TGTGCCACCAGTGATGCCGGGGGAGTACGACTACGGAACACCATATATTTT	CATSDAGGVRLRNTIYF
.	TRBV21-1	.	TRBJ1-6	TGTGCCTTCCTAAGCTCCTATAATTCACCCCTCCACTTT	CAFLSSYNSPLHF
.	TRBV6-4	TRBD2	TRBJ2-1	TGTGCCAGCAGTTCAAGCGGGGGGGCCGGGAATGAGCAGTTCTTC	CASSSSGGAGNEQFF